These 4 T cell receptor beta chains share one sample of origin, sequenced in a study of CD4 T cells in relation to SARS-CoV-2 and coronaviruses. Before the COVID-19 pandemic, during about 2011-2019, CD4+ T cells were taken from unexposed donors. The repertoire was sequenced with immunoSEQ multiplex PCR; TCRdb's copy has only in-frame clones and lacks some. The data hold 55,000 to 70,000 clones, with approximately 93% observed a single time. The sequenced material came from naive CD4+ T cells from PBMCs. This sample's subset: naive CD4+ T cells isolated by negative enrichment. The receptor set was obtained from a human donor in good health.

The chain joins TRBV24-1 to TRBJ2-3; the match to TRBD1 covers 9 bases. This CDR3 is built from 18 residues. V trimming: 2 bases; J trimming: 6 bases; junction bases outside the gene matches: 14. Germline loops: CDR1 KGHDR, CDR2 SFDVKD. CDR3 loop: CATSDSPGTGTGTDTQYF. In nucleotides, the CDR3 is TGTGCCACCAGTGATTCTCCGGGGACCGGGACAGGGACGGATACGCAGTATTTT.

The V call is TRBV3-1 (or the pseudogene TRBV3-2), the J call TRBJ2-3; D remains unclear. Trimming shortened V by 1 base and J by 6 bases, and 8 bases separated the two germline ends. This CDR3 has 13 amino acids. Looked up from germline, CDR1 is LGHDT and CDR2 is YNNKEL (reference sequence). The CDR3: CASSQAPGDTQYF. The CDR3 region has the DNA TGTGCCAGCAGCCAAGCACCTGGGGATACGCAGTATTTT.

The chain has TRBV7-2 and TRBJ1-2, with D tentatively TRBD1 (5 bases). With 5 bases removed from V and 2 bases from J, the gap between germline ends came to 18 bases. The germline V gene encodes CDR1 SGHTA and CDR2 FQGNSA. This CDR3 is 16 amino acids long. The DNA for the CDR3 is TGTGCCAGCAGCCCTCCCGGGACGGTTCTCAACTATGGCTACACCTTC. This sequence encodes CASSPPGTVLNYGYTF.

The J gene is TRBJ1-6, the V gene TRBV2, with TRBD1 as a possible D gene (6 bases). Germline CDR1 reads SNHLY; CDR2 reads FYNNEI. CDR3 size: 15 residues. Trimming took off 4 bases at V and 5 bases at J, with 12 bases between the two ends. CDR3 DNA sequence: TGTGCCAGCAGTGGGCAGGGACAAGATAATTCACCCCTCCACTTT. Residues: CASSGQGQDNSPLHF.